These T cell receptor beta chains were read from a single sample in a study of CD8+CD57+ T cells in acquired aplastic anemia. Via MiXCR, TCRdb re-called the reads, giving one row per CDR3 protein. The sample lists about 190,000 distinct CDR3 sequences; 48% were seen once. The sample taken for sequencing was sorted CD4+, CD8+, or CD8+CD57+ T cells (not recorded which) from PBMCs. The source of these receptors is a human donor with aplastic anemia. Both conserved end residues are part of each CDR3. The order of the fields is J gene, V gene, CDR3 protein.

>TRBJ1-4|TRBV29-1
CSVAEGTNEKLFF
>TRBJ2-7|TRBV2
CASSEISLGEQYF
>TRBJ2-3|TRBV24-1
CATSDLTHLSGAQWHDTQYF
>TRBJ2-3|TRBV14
CASSPIGDTQYF
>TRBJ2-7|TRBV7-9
CASSLGLAGVPYEQYF
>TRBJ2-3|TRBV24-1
CATSSSSGMGTDTQYF
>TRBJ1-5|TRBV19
CASMKDRVSNQPQHF
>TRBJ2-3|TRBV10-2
CASSEVKPGYTQYF
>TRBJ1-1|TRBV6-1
CASSLSLTNLNTEAFF
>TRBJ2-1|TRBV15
CATSRDQAGSYNEQFF
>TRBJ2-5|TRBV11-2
CASSDGQVETQYF
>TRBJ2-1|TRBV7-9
CVIGPYNEQFF
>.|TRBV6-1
CASSELGGSIEQYF
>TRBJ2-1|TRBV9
CASSVGLAGVYNEQFF
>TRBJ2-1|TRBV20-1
CSAFDRGYGNEQFF
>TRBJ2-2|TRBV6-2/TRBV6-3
CASSYSTGLTGTSGTNTGELFF
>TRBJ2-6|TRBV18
CASSPQRGTGANVLTF
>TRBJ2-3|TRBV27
CASRPALASDTQYF
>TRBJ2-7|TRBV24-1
CATSDSGLLGEQYF